This paragraph reports one T cell receptor (beta chain). Its target is unknown. This record belongs to a study of identifying expanded T cells in peripheral blood. No infections or other immune events were documented during collection. Whole-study results and caveats: Technical replicates showed roughly 1.2 changed clones; two weeks roughly 16; four weeks 19. Variance in clone template counts between two-week samples significantly increased with total template count across all healthy donors.

Sequenced by immunoSEQ multiplex PCR; TCRdb stores in-frame clones only, minus some. The repertoire holds about 90,000 clones, with 80% to 90% as singletons. The TCR comes from a person between 18 and 70 years old in good health. The material sequenced was blood.

The CDR3 nucleotides read TGTGCCAGCTCACCAGGGACAGGCCAAGAGACCCAGTACTTC. Translating gives CASSPGTGQETQYF. The chain carries TRBV18 and TRBJ2-5, with 8 bases aligning to TRBD1. The CDR3 extends over 14 amino acids. Germline V gene data show CDR1 as KGHSH and CDR2 as LQKENI. V dropped 2 bases and J dropped 1; count of bases not matched to a gene: 0. The whole variable domain, remainder taken from reference TRBV18 and TRBJ2-5, is NAGVMQNPRHLVRRRGQEARLRCSPMKGHSHVYWYRQLPEEGLKFMVYLQKENIIDESGMPKERFSAEFPKEGPSILRIQQVVRGDSAAYFCASSPGTGQETQYFGPGTRLLVL.